This T cell receptor (beta chain) is drawn from a study of blood T cells in healthy people across ages. With a J-beta primer mix and a sample-barcoded 5' primer, a second PCR ran about 7 to 12 cycles. MiXCR was run by TCRdb on the 5' RACE reads, yielding one entry per CDR3 protein. This table has about 760,000 distinct CDR3 sequences, 56% appearing once. The ends lost 1 base at V and 1 base at J; junction bases unmatched: 6. Germline V lookup: CDR1 LGHNA, CDR2 YNFKEQ. The CDR3 has 17 amino acids. This TCR came from a man between 40 and 49 years old in good health. The gene calls are TRBV4-2 and TRBJ2-4, with 8 bases matching TRBD1. The sequencing input was blood. The CDR3 coding sequence is TGTGCCAGCAGCCAAGCAATCCGGGACAGGGCCAAAAACATTCAGTACTTC. Translation gives CASSQAIRDRAKNIQYF.